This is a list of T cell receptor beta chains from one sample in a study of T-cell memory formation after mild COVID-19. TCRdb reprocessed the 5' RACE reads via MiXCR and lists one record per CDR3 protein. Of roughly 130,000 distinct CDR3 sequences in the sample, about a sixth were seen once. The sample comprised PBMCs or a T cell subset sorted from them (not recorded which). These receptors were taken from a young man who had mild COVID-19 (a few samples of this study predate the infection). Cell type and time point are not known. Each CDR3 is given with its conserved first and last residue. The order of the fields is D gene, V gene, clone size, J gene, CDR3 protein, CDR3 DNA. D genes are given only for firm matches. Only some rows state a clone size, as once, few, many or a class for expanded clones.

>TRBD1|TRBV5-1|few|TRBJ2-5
CASSWGTGGQETQYF
TGCGCCAGCAGCTGGGGGACAGGGGGACAAGAGACCCAGTACTTC
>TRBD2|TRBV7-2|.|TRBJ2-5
CASSLSLAGAETQYF
TGTGCCAGCAGCTTAAGTCTAGCGGGGGCTGAGACCCAGTACTTC
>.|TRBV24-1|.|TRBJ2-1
CATGSRRNEQFF
TGTGCCACCGGGTCCCGGCGCAATGAGCAGTTCTTC
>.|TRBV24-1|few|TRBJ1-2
CATGGSFGYTF
TGTGCCACCGGGGGGTCCTTCGGCTACACCTTC
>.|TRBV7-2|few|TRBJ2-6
CASSFRRGGFPSGANVLTF
TGTGCCAGCAGCTTCCGTCGCGGAGGATTCCCCTCTGGGGCCAACGTCCTGACTTTC
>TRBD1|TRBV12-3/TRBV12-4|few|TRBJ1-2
CASSWGQTYGYTF
TGTGCCAGCAGTTGGGGACAGACCTATGGCTACACCTTC
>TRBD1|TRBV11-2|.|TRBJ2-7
CASSLGRGTGSYEQYF
TGTGCCAGCAGCTTAGGGAGAGGGACAGGGTCCTACGAGCAGTACTTC
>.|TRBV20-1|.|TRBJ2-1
CSARDERGAYEQFF
TGCAGTGCTAGAGATGAAAGAGGGGCCTATGAGCAGTTCTTC
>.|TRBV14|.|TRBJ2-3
CASSHSRLPSTDTQYF
TGTGCCAGCAGCCACTCTAGACTCCCGAGCACAGATACGCAGTATTTT
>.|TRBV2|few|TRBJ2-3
CASKEEKDTQYF
TGTGCCAGCAAAGAGGAGAAAGATACGCAGTATTTT
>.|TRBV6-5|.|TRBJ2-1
CASSYSGRSYNEQFF
TGTGCCAGCAGTTACTCCGGACGCTCCTACAATGAGCAGTTCTTC
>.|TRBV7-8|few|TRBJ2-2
CASSLIGDGELFF
TGTGCCAGCAGCTTAATTGGAGACGGGGAGCTGTTTTTT
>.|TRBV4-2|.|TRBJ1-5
CASSQDQGSNQPQHF
TGTGCCAGCAGCCAAGACCAGGGGAGCAATCAGCCCCAGCATTTT
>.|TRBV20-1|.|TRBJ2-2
CSASSGAGELFF
TGCAGTGCTAGCTCCGGGGCCGGGGAGCTGTTTTTT
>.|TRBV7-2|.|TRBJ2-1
CASSRVSGAWGEQFF
TGTGCCAGCAGCCGGGTATCAGGTGCATGGGGTGAGCAGTTCTTC
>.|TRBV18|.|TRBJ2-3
CASSPLGATDTQYF
TGTGCCAGCTCCCCGCTTGGGGCAACAGATACGCAGTATTTT
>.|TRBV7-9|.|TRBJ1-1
CASSPKQGLSEAFF
TGTGCCAGCAGCCCCAAACAGGGCCTATCTGAAGCTTTCTTT
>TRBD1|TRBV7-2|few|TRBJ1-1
CASRTPGDRGPRAFF
TGTGCCAGCAGGACGCCCGGCGACAGGGGGCCTCGAGCTTTCTTT
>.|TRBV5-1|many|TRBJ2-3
CASSSLGSDTQYF
TGCGCCAGCAGCTCTCTGGGGTCAGATACGCAGTATTTT
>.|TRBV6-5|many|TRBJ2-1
CASSYESGGYNEQFF
TGTGCCAGCAGTTACGAGTCTGGAGGGTACAATGAGCAGTTCTTC
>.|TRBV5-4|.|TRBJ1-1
CASSFEMGMNTEAFF
TGTGCCAGCAGCTTCGAAATGGGGATGAACACTGAAGCTTTCTTT
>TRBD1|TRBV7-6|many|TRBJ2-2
CASSQGGSNTGELFF
TGTGCCAGCAGCCAAGGGGGCTCGAACACCGGGGAGCTGTTTTTT
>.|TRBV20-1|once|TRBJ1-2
CSASVNYGYTF
TGCAGTGCTAGCGTGAACTATGGCTACACCTTC
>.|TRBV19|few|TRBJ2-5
CASSPSSETQYF
TGTGCCAGTAGTCCTAGCAGTGAGACCCAGTACTTC
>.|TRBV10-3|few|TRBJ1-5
CAISESGGNQPQHF
TGTGCCATCAGTGAATCGGGGGGCAATCAGCCCCAGCATTTT
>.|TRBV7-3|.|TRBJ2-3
CASSLSGALSTDTQYF
TGTGCCAGCAGCTTAAGCGGGGCGCTATCCACAGATACGCAGTATTTT
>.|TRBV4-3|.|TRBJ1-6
CASSRNPGQDNSPLHF
TGCGCCAGCAGCCGAAATCCGGGGCAGGATAATTCACCCCTCCACTTT
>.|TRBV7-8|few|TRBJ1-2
CASSPSRTDGYTF
TGTGCCAGCAGCCCCTCCCGGACGGACGGCTACACCTTC
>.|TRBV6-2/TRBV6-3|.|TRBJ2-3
CASSYFASGGDTQYF
TGTGCCAGCAGTTACTTCGCCAGTGGAGGAGATACGCAGTATTTT
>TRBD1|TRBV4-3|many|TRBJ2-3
CASSQERTGGTDTQYF
TGCGCCAGCAGCCAGGAGAGGACAGGGGGCACAGATACGCAGTATTTT
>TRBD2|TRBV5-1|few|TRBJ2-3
CASSRTSGGARNTQYF
TGCGCCAGCAGCCGGACTAGCGGGGGGGCCCGAAATACGCAGTATTTT
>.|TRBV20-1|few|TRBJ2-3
CSARVGGGATNTQYF
TGCAGTGCTAGAGTCGGTGGGGGGGCCACGAATACGCAGTATTTT
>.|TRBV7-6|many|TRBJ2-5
CASSLALRVGKETQYF
TGTGCCAGCAGCTTAGCGCTAAGGGTAGGAAAAGAGACCCAGTACTTC
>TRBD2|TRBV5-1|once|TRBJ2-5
CASSEAPGGLVETQYF
TGCGCCAGCAGCGAAGCACCGGGGGGGCTGGTTGAGACCCAGTACTTC
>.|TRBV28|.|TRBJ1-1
CASSQNGNTEAFF
TGTGCCAGCAGTCAGAATGGGAACACTGAAGCTTTCTTT
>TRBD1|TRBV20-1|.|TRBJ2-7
CSAPDRERQYF
TGCAGTGCTCCCGACAGGGAGAGGCAGTACTTC
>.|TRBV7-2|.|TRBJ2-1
CASGRGYNEQFF
TGTGCCAGCGGAAGGGGATACAATGAGCAGTTCTTC